A single sample is the source of the 28 T cell receptor beta chains below, sequenced in a study of regulatory T cells in long-lasting Graves disease. Time point noted: newly diagnosed GD, antithyroid drugs for less than 3 months. The authors made the TCR library using RNA they extracted from PBMCs. Arm-PCR of CDR3 regions with iRepertoire HTBI primers generated TCR beta libraries. Each CDR3 protein gets one entry after TCRdb re-called the multiplex PCR reads with MiXCR. The data show hundreds of thousands of distinct CDR3 sequences, 16% seen once. The data also belong to a second study, concerning T cells in Graves' hyperthyroidism and ophthalmopathy.

The sample here was peripheral blood mononuclear cells (PBMCs), taken at new diagnosis, from a patient treated with antithyroid drugs. These receptors were taken from a woman aged 25 to 45 with Graves disease.

The sample holds many counts of this clonotype. V is TRBV20-1 and J is TRBJ1-1, with TRBD1 matching over 10 bases. The V gene end was trimmed by 3 bases and the J gene end by 6 bases; junction bases not matched to a gene: 7. Looked up from germline, CDR1 is DFQATT and CDR2 is SNEGSKA (reference sequence). The CDR3 totals 14 residues. The CDR3 loop is CSASRDRGPAEAFF. CDR3 sequence (DNA): TGCAGTGCTAGCAGGGACAGGGGCCCGGCTGAAGCTTTCTTT.

This clonotype was seen ten or more times. The chain's CDR3 is CASSPRQNYNEQFF. The DNA of the CDR3 is TGTGCCAGCAGTCCCCGACAAAATTACAATGAGCAGTTCTTC. The rearrangement uses TRBV12-3 or TRBV12-4 and TRBJ2-1, with D unclear. V dropped 5 bases and J dropped 4 bases, with 12 bases sitting between them. The CDR3 sequence is 14 residues long.

The V gene is TRBV4-1, the J gene TRBJ1-1, with D unresolved. Germline CDR1 is MGHRA and CDR2 is YSYEKL. Trimming left V 4 bases short and J 4 bases short, with 13 bases between. This CDR3 region has 14 residues. The CDR3: CASSLYWGGTEAFF. DNA of the CDR3: TGCGCCAGCAGCCTTTATTGGGGAGGCACTGAAGCTTTCTTT.

This clonotype appeared a few times. The chain combines TRBV27 with TRBJ2-3; 11 positions agree with TRBD2. Germline V CDR1 and CDR2: MNHEY, SMNVEV (reference sequence). The CDR3 runs 13 residues. V lost 4 bases and J lost 9; bases outside the gene matches: 3. The CDR3 sequence: CASSSASGRTQYF. DNA for the CDR3: TGTGCCAGCAGTTCGGCTAGCGGGAGGACGCAGTATTTT.

CDR3 in amino acids: CASSYFGGGPYEQYF. As DNA, the CDR3 is TGTGCCAGCAGTTACTTCGGGGGAGGACCCTACGAGCAGTACTTC. The chain is built from TRBV6-5 and TRBJ2-7, with a weak D call TRBD2 (6 bases). The CDR3 loop spans 15 amino acids. V shed 1 base and J shed 2 bases, with 12 bases lying between them. Germline V gene data show CDR1 as MNHEY and CDR2 as SVGAGI.

A remark on this clonotype: This may be a read error, as it is one base from a much larger clone. No conserved phenylalanine or tryptophan is present at the end of the CDR3, so a read error is the likely explanation. The rearrangement links TRBV28 to TRBJ1-1; tentative D call: TRBD1 (6 bases). CDR3 length: 14 amino acids. The V gene's germline CDR1 is MDHEN and CDR2 SYDVKM. Between the trimmed V and J ends, which lost 6 bases and 1 base, there was a span of 12 bases. CDR3 nucleotides: TGTGCCAGCAGGAAACAGGGAGGGAACACTGAAGCTTTCTCT. Its translation: CASRKQGGNTEAFS.

This clonotype was detected many times. The chain employs TRBV6-1 and TRBJ1-2; D may be TRBD1 (5 bases). CDR1 and CDR2 from the germline V gene are MNHNS and SASEGT. The ends were cut back, 2 bases at V and 3 bases at J, with 10 bases in the middle. The CDR3 totals 14 residues. CDR3: CASSERGTYYGYTF. CDR3 nucleotide sequence: TGTGCCAGCAGTGAACGGGGGACCTACTATGGCTACACCTTC.

The table lists this clonotype with many counts. The V and J genes are TRBV6-2 or TRBV6-3 and TRBJ1-1; D is uncertain. The CDR3 has 15 residues. Germline V gene data show CDR1 as MNHEY and CDR2 as SVGEGT. The V end lost 0 bases, the J end lost 0 bases, and 8 bases lay between the germline ends. CDR3: CASSYSSGVNTEAFF. CDR3 in DNA: TGTGCCAGCAGTTACTCGAGTGGGGTGAACACTGAAGCTTTCTTT.

The J gene is TRBJ2-7, the V gene TRBV20-1; 14 nucleotides match TRBD2. Trimming cost V 2 bases and J 5 bases; bases outside gene matches: 8. The CDR3 consists of 16 residues. Germline V gene lookup returns CDR1 DFQATT and CDR2 SNEGSKA (reference sequence). The chain's CDR3 is CSARSEGLAGVHEQYF. As DNA, the CDR3 is TGCAGTGCTAGATCAGAGGGACTAGCGGGAGTCCACGAGCAGTACTTC.

The rearrangement uses TRBV29-1 and TRBJ1-4, with a possible D match to TRBD1 (6 bases). V lost 6 bases to trimming and J lost 8 bases, with 22 bases between them. Germline V CDR1 and CDR2: SQVTM, ANQGSEA. The length of the CDR3 is 15 residues. In DNA form, the CDR3 reads TGCAGCGTCGTGACTAAGAAACAGGGTGGAGAAAAACTGTTTTTT. Protein: CSVVTKKQGGEKLFF.

The J gene is TRBJ2-5, the V gene TRBV18; D call uncertain. In germline, CDR1 is KGHSH, CDR2 LQKENI. V dropped 3 bases and J dropped 4 bases, with 6 bases sitting between them. The CDR3 length is 12 residues. The CDR3 DNA reads as TGTGCCAGCTCACCGAAACGAGAGACCCAGTACTTC. Its protein product is CASSPKRETQYF. Drawing the rest from reference TRBV18 and TRBJ2-5, the complete variable domain is NAGVMQNPRHLVRRRGQEARLRCSPMKGHSHVYWYRQLPEEGLKFMVYLQKENIIDESGMPKERFSAEFPKEGPSILRIQQVVRGDSAAYFCASSPKRETQYFGPGTRLLVL.

Comment on this clonotype: Germline and junction disagree at one end, which may indicate a read error. The chain carries TRBV2 and TRBJ1-1, with D maybe TRBD1 (5 bases). Germline CDR1 is SNHLY and CDR2 is FYNNEI. The CDR3 spans 17 residues. The CDR3 is CASFKGLGGAMNTEALF. Here the CDR3 DNA reads TGTGCCAGCTTCAAGGGACTTGGCGGGGCTATGAACACTGAAGCTCTCTTT.

This clonotype showed up just once. This may arise from a read error, as a much more abundant clone is one base away. The chain's CDR3 is CVSKAVSTDTQYF. The CDR3 bases are TGTGTCAGCAAGGCGGTGAGCACAGATACGCAGTATTTT. The chain joins TRBV13 to TRBJ2-3, with no clear D. Germline CDR1 is PRHDT and CDR2 is FYEKMQ (reference sequence). CDR3 size: 13 residues.

This clonotype was observed a handful of times. V is TRBV18 and J is TRBJ1-6; D gene uncertain. The germline gives CDR1 KGHSH, CDR2 LQKENI. The CDR3 totals 15 residues. V gave up 2 bases and J gave up 9 bases, with 14 bases separating them. CDR3 residues: CASSPTRGRGSPLHF. CDR3 in DNA: TGTGCCAGCTCACCAACAAGAGGGCGCGGTTCACCCCTCCACTTT.

The chain joins TRBV28 to TRBJ2-1; perhaps TRBD1 as D (5 bases). The CDR3 loop spans 13 amino acids. Germline CDR1 is MDHEN and CDR2 is SYDVKM. Deletions cut 2 bases from V and 8 bases from J, with 10 bases between. This CDR3 is CASSLPLRDEQFF. The CDR3 DNA reads TGTGCCAGCAGTTTACCCCTCAGGGATGAGCAGTTCTTC.

In this sample, this clonotype turned up a few times. This chain joins TRBV15 and TRBJ2-7, with 9 nucleotides matching TRBD1. The germline V gene encodes CDR1 LNHNV and CDR2 YYDKDF (reference sequence). The CDR3 runs to 14 residues. Trimming took 3 bases from V and 2 from J; bases not matched to a gene: 2. CDR3 nucleotides: TGTGCCACCAGCAGGGACAGGGGTGCCTACGAGCAGTACTTC. This gives the protein CATSRDRGAYEQYF.

The chain combines TRBV2 with TRBJ1-1, with D possibly matching TRBD1 (5 bases). Germline V gene lookup returns CDR1 SNHLY and CDR2 FYNNEI. The CDR3 sequence is 13 residues long. Deletions cut 7 bases from V and 6 bases from J, with 15 bases between. The CDR3 region has the DNA TGTGCCAGCATGGGGGAGAATAAACCTGAAGCTTTCTTT. Amino acids: CASMGENKPEAFF.

The rearrangement uses TRBV5-1 and TRBJ2-7; weak D call: TRBD2 (6 bases). The germline gives CDR1 SGHRS, CDR2 YFSETQ. Trimming left V 7 bases short and J 1 base short, with 15 bases between. This CDR3 has 14 amino acids. The CDR3 region has the DNA TGCGCCAGCCGGAGGGCCTTAATGTCCTACGAGCAGTACTTC. This translates into CASRRALMSYEQYF.

The chain employs TRBV15 and TRBJ1-4; 10 bases are shared with TRBD1. The V gene end was trimmed by 2 bases and the J gene end by 8 bases; junction bases not matched to a gene: 5. The germline CDR1 and CDR2 sequences are LNHNV and YYDKDF (reference sequence). This CDR3 region has 15 residues. The DNA of the CDR3 is TGTGCCACCAGCAGACCCCCGGGACAGGGGGAAAAACTGTTTTTT. As protein: CATSRPPGQGEKLFF.

This clonotype was seen a handful of times. The junction differs from germline at one of its ends, possibly a read error. The rearrangement links TRBV6-2 or TRBV6-3 to TRBJ2-4; possibly TRBD1 for D (6 bases). This CDR3 comprises 12 residues. From germline, CDR1 is MNHEY and CDR2 SVGEGT. The CDR3 DNA is TGCTCGGCAGGGGAAGCCAAAAACATTCAGTACTTC. Protein sequence: CSAGEAKNIQYF.

The table lists this clonotype with many counts. The chain carries TRBV6-1 and TRBJ2-7, with 8 bases identical to TRBD1. The V gene's germline CDR1 is MNHNS and CDR2 SASEGT. V trimming: 2 bases; J trimming: 1 base; junction bases outside the gene matches: 4. This CDR3 region has 15 residues. CDR3 amino acids: CASSERTGLSYEQYF. CDR3 nucleotides: TGTGCCAGCAGTGAAAGGACAGGGTTGTCCTACGAGCAGTACTTC.

This clonotype was seen at least ten times. This chain joins TRBV15 and TRBJ2-3; D perhaps matches TRBD2 (5 bases). With 4 bases removed from V and 6 bases from J, the gap between germline ends came to 8 bases. The length of the CDR3 is 12 residues. Germline V gene lookup returns CDR1 LNHNV and CDR2 YYDKDF (reference sequence). The CDR3 region is CATSKREDTQYF. The CDR3 nucleotides are TGTGCCACCAGCAAGAGGGAGGATACGCAGTATTTT.

This chain connects TRBV30 to TRBJ1-5; D remains unclear. From germline, CDR1 is GTSNPN and CDR2 SVGIG (reference sequence). V gave up 4 bases and J gave up 6 bases, with 13 bases separating them. The CDR3 has 13 amino acids. CDR3 region: CAWNGVQGQPQHF. CDR3 sequence (DNA): TGTGCCTGGAACGGGGTTCAAGGTCAGCCCCAGCATTTT.

This rearrangement joins TRBV18 to TRBJ1-5; D call uncertain. The germline CDR1 and CDR2 sequences are KGHSH and LQKENI. The germline V and J ends were trimmed by 6 bases and 4 bases, with 19 bases remaining between them. This CDR3 is built from 16 residues. This chain's CDR3 is CASSPKDRHINQPQHF. CDR3 DNA: TGTGCCAGCTCGCCCAAGGACCGTCACATTAATCAGCCCCAGCATTTT.

The gene calls are TRBV15 and TRBJ1-2; D remains ambiguous. The length of the CDR3 is 15 residues. V lost 3 bases and J lost 8, with 19 bases in between. CDR1 is LNHNV, CDR2 YYDKDF, per germline (reference sequence). DNA for the CDR3: TGTGCCACCAGCAGCGCGGACTTAGGACCTCTGGGCTACACCTTC. Encoded protein: CATSSADLGPLGYTF. Supplemented by reference TRBV15 and TRBJ1-2, the full variable domain reads DAMVIQNPRYQVTQFGKPVTLSCSQTLNHNVMYWYQQKSSQAPKLLFHYYDKDFNNEADTPDNFQSRRPNTSFCFLDIRSPGLGDTAMYLCATSSADLGPLGYTFGSGTRLTVV.

This chain joins TRBV30 and TRBJ1-1; D is undetermined. The CDR3 consists of 12 residues. V lost 4 bases, J lost 0 bases, and 6 bases lay in between. Germline V lookup: CDR1 GTSNPN, CDR2 SVGIG (reference sequence). The CDR3 DNA is TGTGCCTGGAATGGGATGAACACTGAAGCTTTCTTT. Its translation is CAWNGMNTEAFF. The full variable domain, completed using reference TRBV30 and TRBJ1-1, is SQTIHQWPATLVQPVGSPLSLECTVEGTSNPNLYWYRQAAGRGLQLLFYSVGIGQISSEVPQNLSASRPQDRQFILSSKKLLLSDSGFYLCAWNGMNTEAFFGQGTRLTVV.

V and J are TRBV7-2 and TRBJ1-1; 7 nucleotides line up with TRBD1. Germline CDR1 and CDR2: SGHTA and FQGNSA. The CDR3 covers 13 residues. With 7 bases clipped from V and 3 bases from J, the junction kept 5 bases outside the gene matches. As DNA, the CDR3 is TGTGCCAGCATTTTAACAGGGGACACTGAAGCTTTCTTT. It translates to CASILTGDTEAFF.

This clonotype was counted between two and nine times. J is TRBJ2-3 and V is TRBV20-1; no clear D gene. The J call is doubtful: the DNA matches TRBJ2-7 better. Germline values: CDR1 DFQATT, CDR2 SNEGSKA (reference sequence). The CDR3 is 14 amino acids. CDR3 protein: CSARDSYSSYEQYF. DNA of the CDR3: TGCAGTGCTAGAGATTCGTACAGCTCCTACGAGCAGTACTTC.